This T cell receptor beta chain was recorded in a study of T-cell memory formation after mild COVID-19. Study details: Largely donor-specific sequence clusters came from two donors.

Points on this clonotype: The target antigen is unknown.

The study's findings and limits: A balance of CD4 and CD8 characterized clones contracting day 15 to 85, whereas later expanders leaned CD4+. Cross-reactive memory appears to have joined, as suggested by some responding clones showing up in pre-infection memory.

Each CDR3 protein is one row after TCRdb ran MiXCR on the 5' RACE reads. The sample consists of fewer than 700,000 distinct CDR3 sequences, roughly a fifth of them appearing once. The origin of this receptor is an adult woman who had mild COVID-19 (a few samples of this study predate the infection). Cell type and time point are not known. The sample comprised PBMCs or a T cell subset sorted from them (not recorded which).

The CDR3 region is CASSLLLPRSYNEQFF. In nucleotides, the CDR3 is TGTGCCAGCAGTTTACTGTTACCCCGCTCCTACAATGAGCAGTTCTTC. V and J are TRBV12-3 or TRBV12-4 and TRBJ2-1; no clear D gene. This CDR3 has 16 amino acids. V was cut by 2 bases and J by 0 bases, with 11 bases left in between.